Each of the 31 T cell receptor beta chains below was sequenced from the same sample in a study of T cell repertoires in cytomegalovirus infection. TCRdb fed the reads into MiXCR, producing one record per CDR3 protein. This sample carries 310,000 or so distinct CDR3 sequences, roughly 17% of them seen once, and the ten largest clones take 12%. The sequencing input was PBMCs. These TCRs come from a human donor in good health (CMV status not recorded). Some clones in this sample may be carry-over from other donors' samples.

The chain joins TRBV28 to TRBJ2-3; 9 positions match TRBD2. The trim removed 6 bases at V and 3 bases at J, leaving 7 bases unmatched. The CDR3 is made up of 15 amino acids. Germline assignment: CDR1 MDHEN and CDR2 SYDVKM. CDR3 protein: CASSQRAGGTDTQYF. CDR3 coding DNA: TGTGCCAGCAGCCAAAGGGCGGGGGGGACAGATACGCAGTATTTT. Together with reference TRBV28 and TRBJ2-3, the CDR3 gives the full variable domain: DVKVTQSSRYLVKRTGEKVFLECVQDMDHENMFWYRQDPGLGLRLIYFSYDVKMKEKGDIPEGYSVSREKKERFSLILESASTNQTSMYLCASSQRAGGTDTQYFGPGTRLTVL.

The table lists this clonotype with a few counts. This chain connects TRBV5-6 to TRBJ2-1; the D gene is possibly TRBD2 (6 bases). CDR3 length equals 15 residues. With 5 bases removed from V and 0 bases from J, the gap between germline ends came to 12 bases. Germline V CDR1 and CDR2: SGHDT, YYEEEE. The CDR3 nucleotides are TGTGCCAGCAGAGGTGCGGGAAGCTCCTACAATGAGCAGTTCTTC. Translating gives CASRGAGSSYNEQFF.

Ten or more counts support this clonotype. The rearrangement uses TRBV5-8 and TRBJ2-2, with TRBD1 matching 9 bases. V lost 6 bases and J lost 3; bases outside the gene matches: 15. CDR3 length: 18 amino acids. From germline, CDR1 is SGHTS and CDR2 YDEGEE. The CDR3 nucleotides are TGTGCCAGCATGATTTTCGGGACAGGGTATGATCACACCGGGGAGCTGTTTTTT. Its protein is CASMIFGTGYDHTGELFF.

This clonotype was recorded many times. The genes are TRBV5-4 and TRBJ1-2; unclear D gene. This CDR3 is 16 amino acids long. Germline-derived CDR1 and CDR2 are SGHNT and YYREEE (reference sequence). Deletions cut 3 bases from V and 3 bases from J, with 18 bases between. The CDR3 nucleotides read TGTGCCAGCAGCTCACTTAATAGGATAGTCGACTATGGCTACACCTTC. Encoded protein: CASSSLNRIVDYGYTF.

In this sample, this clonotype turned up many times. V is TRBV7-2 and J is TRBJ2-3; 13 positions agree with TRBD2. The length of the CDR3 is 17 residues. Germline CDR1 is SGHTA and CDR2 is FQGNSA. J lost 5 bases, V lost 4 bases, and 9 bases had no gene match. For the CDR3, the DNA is TGTGCCAGCAGCTATGGACTAGCGGGGGACTTGGGAGATACGCAGTATTTT. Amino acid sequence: CASSYGLAGDLGDTQYF.

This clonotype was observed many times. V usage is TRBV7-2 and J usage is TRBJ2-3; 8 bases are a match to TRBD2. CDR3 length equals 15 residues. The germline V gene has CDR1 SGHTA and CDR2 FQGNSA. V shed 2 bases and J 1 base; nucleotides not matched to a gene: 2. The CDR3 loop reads CASSLQAGGTDTQYF. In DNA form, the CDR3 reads TGTGCCAGCAGCTTACAAGCGGGGGGCACAGATACGCAGTATTTT.

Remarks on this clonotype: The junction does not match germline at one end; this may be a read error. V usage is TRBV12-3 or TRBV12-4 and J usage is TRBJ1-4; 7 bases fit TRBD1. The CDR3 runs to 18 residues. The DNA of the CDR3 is TGTGCCAGCAGTTTACGGCAGGGGGGAGCTGCAACTAATGAAAAACTGTTGTTT. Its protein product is CASSLRQGGAATNEKLLF.

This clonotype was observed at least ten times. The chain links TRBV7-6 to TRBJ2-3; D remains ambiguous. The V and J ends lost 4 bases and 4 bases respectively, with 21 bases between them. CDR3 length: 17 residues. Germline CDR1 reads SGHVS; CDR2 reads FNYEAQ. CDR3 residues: CASSSPRFQSTADTQYF. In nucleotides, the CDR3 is TGTGCCAGCAGCTCCCCCCGGTTCCAGTCAACCGCAGATACGCAGTATTTT. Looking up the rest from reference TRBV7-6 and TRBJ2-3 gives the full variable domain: GAGVSQSPRYKVTKRGQDVALRCDPISGHVSLYWYRQALGQGPEFLTYFNYEAQQDKSGLPNDRFSAERPEGSISTLTIQRTEQRDSAMYRCASSSPRFQSTADTQYFGPGTRLTVL.

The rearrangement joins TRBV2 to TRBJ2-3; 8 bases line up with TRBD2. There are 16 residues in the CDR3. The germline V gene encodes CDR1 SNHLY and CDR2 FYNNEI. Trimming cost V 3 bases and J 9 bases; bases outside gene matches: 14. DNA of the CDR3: TGTGCCAGCAGTGATGGTGGCGGGGGGCCGGGGGAGACGCAGTATTTT. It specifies CASSDGGGGPGETQYF. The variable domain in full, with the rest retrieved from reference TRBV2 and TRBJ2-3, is EPEVTQTPSHQVTQMGQEVILRCVPISNHLYFYWYRQILGQKVEFLVSFYNNEISEKSEIFDDQFSVERPDGSNFTLKIRSTKLEDSAMYFCASSDGGGGPGETQYFGPGTRLTVL.

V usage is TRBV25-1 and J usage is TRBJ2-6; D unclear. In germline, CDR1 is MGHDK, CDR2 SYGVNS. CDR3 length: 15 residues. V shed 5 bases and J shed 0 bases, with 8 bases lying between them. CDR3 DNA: TGTGCCAGCAGTTCGTCAGGCTCTGGGGCCAACGTCCTGACTTTC. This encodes CASSSSGSGANVLTF.

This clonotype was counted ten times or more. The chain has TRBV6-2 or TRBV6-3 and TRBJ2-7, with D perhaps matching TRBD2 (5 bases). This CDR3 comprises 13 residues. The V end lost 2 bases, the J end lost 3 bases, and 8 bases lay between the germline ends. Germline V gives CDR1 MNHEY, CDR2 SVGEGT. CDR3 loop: CASSYEEDYEQYF. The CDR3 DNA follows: TGTGCCAGCAGTTACGAGGAGGACTACGAGCAGTACTTC.

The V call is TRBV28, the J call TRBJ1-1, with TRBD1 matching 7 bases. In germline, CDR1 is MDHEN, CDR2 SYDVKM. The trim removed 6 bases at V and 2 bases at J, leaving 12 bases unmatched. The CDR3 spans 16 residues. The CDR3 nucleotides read TGTGCCAGCAGACCAAAGAGCGGGACAGCTAACACTGAAGCTTTCTTT. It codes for CASRPKSGTANTEAFF.

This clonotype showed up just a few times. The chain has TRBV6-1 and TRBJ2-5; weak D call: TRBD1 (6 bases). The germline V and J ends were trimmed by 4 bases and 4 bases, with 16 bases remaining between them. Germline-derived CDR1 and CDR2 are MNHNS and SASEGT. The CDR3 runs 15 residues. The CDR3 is CASSVLQGSGETQYF. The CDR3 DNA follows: TGTGCCAGCAGTGTACTACAGGGTTCAGGAGAGACCCAGTACTTC.

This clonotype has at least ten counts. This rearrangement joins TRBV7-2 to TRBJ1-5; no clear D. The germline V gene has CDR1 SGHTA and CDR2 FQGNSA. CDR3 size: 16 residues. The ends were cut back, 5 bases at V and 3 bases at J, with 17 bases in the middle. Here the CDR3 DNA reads TGTGCCAGCAGCCCAACCCCCGTTTGGGACAATCAGCCCCAGCATTTT. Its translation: CASSPTPVWDNQPQHF.

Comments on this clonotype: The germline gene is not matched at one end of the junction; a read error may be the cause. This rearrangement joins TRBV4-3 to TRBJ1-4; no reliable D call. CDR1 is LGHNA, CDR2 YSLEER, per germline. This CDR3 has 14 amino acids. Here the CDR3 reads CASCPTGSNETLFF. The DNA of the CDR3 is TGCGCCAGCTGCCCTACCGGGTCTAATGAAACACTGTTTTTT.

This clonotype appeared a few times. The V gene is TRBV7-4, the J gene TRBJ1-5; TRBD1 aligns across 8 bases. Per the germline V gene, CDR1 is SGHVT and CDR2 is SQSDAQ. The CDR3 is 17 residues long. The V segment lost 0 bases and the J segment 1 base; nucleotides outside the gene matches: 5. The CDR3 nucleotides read TGTGCCAGCAGCTTAGCAGGGACAGGCGAGAGCAATCAGCCCCAGCATTTT. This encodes CASSLAGTGESNQPQHF.

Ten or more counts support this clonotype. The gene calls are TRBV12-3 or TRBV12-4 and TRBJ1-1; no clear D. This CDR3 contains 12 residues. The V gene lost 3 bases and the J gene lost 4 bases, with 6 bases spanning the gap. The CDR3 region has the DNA TGTGCCAGCAGTTTTGCCAGCACTGAAGCTTTCTTT. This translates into CASSFASTEAFF.

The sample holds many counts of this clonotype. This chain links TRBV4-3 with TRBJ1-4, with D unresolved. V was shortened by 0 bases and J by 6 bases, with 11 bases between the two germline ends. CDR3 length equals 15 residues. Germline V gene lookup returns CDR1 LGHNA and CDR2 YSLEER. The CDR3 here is CASSQDRSRDEKLFF. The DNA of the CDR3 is TGCGCCAGCAGCCAAGACCGATCACGGGATGAAAAACTGTTTTTT.

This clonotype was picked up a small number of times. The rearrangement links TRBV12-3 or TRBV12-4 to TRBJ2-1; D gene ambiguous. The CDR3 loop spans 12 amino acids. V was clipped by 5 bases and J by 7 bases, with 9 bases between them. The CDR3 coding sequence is TGTGCCAGCAGTCCCATTCCAAATGAGCAGTTCTTC. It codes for CASSPIPNEQFF.

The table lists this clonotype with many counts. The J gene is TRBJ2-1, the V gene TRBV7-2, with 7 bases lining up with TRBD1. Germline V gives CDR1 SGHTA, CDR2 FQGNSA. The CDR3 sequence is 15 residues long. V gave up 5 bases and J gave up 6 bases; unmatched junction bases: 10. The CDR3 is CASSPDRDVVNEQFF. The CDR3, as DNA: TGTGCCAGCAGCCCCGACAGGGACGTGGTCAATGAGCAGTTCTTC.

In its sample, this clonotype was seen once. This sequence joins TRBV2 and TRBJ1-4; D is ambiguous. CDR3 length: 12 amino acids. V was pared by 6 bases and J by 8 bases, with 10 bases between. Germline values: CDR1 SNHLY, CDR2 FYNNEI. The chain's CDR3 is CASRGAYEKLFF. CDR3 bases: TGTGCCAGCAGGGGAGCATACGAAAAACTGTTTTTT. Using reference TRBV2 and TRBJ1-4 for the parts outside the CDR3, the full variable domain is EPEVTQTPSHQVTQMGQEVILRCVPISNHLYFYWYRQILGQKVEFLVSFYNNEISEKSEIFDDQFSVERPDGSNFTLKIRSTKLEDSAMYFCASRGAYEKLFFGSGTQLSVL.

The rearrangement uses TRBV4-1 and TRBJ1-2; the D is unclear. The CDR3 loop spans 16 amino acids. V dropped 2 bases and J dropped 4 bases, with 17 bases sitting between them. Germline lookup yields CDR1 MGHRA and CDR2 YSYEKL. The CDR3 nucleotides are TGCGCCAGCAGCCAACCGGACCAACGCCTCGGCTATGGCTACACCTTC. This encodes CASSQPDQRLGYGYTF.

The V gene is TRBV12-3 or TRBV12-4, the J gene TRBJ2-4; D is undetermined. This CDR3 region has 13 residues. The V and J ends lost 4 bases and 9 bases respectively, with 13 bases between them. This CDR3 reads CASSYQDLGIQYF. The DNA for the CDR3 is TGTGCCAGCAGTTATCAGGATTTGGGCATTCAGTACTTC.

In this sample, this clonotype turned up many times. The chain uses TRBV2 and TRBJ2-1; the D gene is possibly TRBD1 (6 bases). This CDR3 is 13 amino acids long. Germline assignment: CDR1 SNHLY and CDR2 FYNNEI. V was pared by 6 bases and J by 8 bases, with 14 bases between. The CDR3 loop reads CASRADRYDEQFF. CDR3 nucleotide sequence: TGTGCCAGCAGGGCTGACAGGTACGATGAGCAGTTCTTC.

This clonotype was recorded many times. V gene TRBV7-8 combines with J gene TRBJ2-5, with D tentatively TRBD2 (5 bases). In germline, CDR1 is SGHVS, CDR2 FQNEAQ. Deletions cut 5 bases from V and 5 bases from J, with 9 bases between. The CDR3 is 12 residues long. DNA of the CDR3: TGTGCCAGCAGCCCTAGGGAGGAGACCCAGTACTTC. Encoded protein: CASSPREETQYF.

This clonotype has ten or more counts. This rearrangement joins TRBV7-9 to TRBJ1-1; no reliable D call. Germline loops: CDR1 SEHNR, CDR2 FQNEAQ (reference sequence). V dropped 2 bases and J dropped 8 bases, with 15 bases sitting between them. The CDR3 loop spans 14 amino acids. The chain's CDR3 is CASSLLQEPREAFF. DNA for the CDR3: TGTGCCAGCAGCTTACTGCAGGAGCCGAGAGAAGCTTTCTTT.

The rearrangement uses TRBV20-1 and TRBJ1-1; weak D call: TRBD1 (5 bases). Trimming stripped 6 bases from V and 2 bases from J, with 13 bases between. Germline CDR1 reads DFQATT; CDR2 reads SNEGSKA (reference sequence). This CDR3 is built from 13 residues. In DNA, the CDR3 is TGCAGTGCCCCGCGCGGGGGAAACACTGAAGCTTTCTTT. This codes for CSAPRGGNTEAFF.

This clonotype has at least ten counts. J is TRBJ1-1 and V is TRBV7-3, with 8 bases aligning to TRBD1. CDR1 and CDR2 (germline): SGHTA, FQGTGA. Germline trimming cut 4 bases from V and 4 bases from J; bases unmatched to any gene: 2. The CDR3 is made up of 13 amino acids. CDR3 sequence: CASSSQGGTEAFF. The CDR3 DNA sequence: TGTGCCAGCAGCTCACAGGGGGGCACTGAAGCTTTCTTT.

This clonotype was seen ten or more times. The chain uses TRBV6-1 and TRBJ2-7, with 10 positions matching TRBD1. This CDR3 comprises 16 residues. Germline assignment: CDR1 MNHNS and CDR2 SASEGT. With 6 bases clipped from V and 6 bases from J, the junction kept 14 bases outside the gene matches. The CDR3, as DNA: TGTGCCAGCAGGAAAGTTAGGGGGACAGGGGTTTCCGAGCAGTACTTC. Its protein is CASRKVRGTGVSEQYF.

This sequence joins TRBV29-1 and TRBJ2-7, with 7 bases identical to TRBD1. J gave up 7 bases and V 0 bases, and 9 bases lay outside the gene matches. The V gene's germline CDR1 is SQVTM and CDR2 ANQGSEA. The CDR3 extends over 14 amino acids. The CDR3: CSVEDQNRGREQYF. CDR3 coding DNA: TGCAGCGTTGAAGATCAGAACAGGGGAAGGGAGCAGTACTTC.

The CDR3 sequence is CASSQLGISSYNEQFF. The CDR3 bases are TGCGCCAGCAGCCAACTCGGGATTAGCTCCTACAATGAGCAGTTCTTC. This chain connects TRBV4-1 to TRBJ2-1; D is possibly TRBD2 (5 bases). There are 16 residues in the CDR3. Germline assignment: CDR1 MGHRA and CDR2 YSYEKL. Trimming removed 2 bases at V and 0 bases at J, with 11 bases between.